This T cell receptor beta chain was sequenced for a study of blood T cells in healthy people across ages. Study as a whole: Roughly one uniquely barcoded beta molecule per two T cells was captured.

Comments on this clonotype: Its antigen is still unknown.

The CDR3 has 15 residues. The germline V gene encodes CDR1 MGHRA and CDR2 YSYEKL. Trimming at V came to 3 bases and at J to 2 bases, leaving 6 bases not matched to a gene. PCR was performed a second time for about 7 to 11 cycles using a sample-barcoded 5' primer and a J-beta primer mix. Each TCR beta cDNA got a 12-nucleotide random molecular identifier. TCRdb itself ran the 5' RACE reads through MiXCR, one entry per CDR3 protein. The sample lists about 640,000 distinct CDR3 sequences, approximately 59% occurring once. Regarding the study as a whole: Long-lived donors exceeded aged donors in naive CD4+ cells and diversity.

The donors, aged roughly 6 to 100, were healthy Caucasians from Russia. The chain combines TRBV4-1 with TRBJ2-5, with 7 bases that match TRBD1. The sample taken for sequencing was blood. The receptor's source is a man aged 55 to 69 in good health. The CDR3 bases are TGCGCCAGCAGCCAGCCAGACAGGGTACAAGAGACCCAGTACTTC. Protein: CASSQPDRVQETQYF.